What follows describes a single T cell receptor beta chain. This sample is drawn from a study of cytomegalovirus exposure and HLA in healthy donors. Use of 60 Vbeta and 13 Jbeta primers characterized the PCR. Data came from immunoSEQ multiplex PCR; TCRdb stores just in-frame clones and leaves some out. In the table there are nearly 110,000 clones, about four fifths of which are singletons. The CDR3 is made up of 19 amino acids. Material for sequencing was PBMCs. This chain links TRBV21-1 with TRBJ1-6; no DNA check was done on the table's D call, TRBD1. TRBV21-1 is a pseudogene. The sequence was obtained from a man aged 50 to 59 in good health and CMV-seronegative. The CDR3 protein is CASSKYRGYDSSYNSPLHF. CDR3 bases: TGTGCCAGCAGCAAGTACAGGGGGTATGATAGCTCCTATAATTCACCCCTCCACTTT.